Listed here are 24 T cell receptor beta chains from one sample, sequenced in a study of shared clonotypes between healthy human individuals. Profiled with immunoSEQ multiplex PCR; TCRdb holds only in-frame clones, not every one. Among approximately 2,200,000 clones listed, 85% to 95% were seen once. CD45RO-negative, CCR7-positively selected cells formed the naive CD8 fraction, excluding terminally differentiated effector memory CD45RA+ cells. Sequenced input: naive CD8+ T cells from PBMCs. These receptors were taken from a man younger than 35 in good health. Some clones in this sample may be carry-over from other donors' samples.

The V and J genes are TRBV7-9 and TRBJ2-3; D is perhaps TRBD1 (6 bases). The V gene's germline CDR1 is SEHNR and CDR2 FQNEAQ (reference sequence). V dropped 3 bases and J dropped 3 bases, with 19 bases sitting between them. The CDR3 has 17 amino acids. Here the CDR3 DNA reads TGTGCCAGCAGCTTCCTGGGGGCTGGGATCGGGACAGATACGCAGTATTTT. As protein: CASSFLGAGIGTDTQYF.

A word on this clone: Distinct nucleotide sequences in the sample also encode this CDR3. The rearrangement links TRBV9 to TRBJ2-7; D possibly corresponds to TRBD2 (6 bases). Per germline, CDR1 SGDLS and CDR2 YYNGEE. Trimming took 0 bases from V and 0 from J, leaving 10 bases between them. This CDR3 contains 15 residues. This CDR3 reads CASSVGSGSSYEQYF. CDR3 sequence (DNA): TGTGCCAGCAGCGTAGGTAGCGGAAGCTCCTACGAGCAGTACTTC. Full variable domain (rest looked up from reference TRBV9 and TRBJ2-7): DSGVTQTPKHLITATGQRVTLRCSPRSGDLSVYWYQQSLDQGLQFLIQYYNGEERAKGNILERFSAQQFPDLHSELNLSSLELGDSALYFCASSVGSGSSYEQYFGPGTRLTVT.

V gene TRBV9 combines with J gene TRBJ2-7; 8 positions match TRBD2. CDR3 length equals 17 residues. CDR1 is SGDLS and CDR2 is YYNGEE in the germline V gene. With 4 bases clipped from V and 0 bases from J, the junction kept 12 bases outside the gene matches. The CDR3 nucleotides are TGTGCCAGCAGCTCTAAACCCAGCGGGAGCCTCTCCTACGAGCAGTACTTC. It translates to CASSSKPSGSLSYEQYF.

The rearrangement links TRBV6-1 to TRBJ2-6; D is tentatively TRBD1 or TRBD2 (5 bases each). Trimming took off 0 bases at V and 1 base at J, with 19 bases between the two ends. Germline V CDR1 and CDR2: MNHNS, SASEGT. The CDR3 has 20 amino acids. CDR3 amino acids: CASSEALRDGARSGANVLTF. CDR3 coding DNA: TGTGCCAGCAGTGAAGCGCTTCGGGACGGTGCTAGATCTGGGGCCAACGTCCTGACTTTC.

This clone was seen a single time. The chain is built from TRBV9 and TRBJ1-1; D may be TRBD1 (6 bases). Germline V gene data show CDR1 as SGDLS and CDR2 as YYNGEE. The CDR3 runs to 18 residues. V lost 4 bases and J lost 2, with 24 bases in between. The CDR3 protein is CASSPRVGAPVPNTEAFF. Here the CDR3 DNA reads TGTGCCAGCAGCCCAAGGGTGGGGGCGCCGGTCCCTAACACTGAAGCTTTCTTT.

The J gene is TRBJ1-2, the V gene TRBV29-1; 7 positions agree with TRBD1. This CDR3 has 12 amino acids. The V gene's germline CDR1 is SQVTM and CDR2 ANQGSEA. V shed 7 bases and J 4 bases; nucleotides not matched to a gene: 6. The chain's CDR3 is CSARGGGYGYTF. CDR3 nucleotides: TGCAGCGCAAGAGGGGGCGGCTATGGCTACACCTTC.

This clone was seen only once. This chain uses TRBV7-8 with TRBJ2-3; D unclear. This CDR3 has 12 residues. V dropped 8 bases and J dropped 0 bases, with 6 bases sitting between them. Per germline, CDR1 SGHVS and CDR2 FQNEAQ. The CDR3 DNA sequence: TGTGCCAGCCGAGACAGCACAGATACGCAGTATTTT. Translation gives CASRDSTDTQYF.

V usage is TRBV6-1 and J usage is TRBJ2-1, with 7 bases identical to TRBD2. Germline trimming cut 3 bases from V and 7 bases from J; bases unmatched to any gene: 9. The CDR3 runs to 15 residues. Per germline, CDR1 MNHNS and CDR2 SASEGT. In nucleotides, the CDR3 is TGTGCCAGCAGTGACTATGGCGGGAGATGGAATGAGCAGTTCTTC. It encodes CASSDYGGRWNEQFF.

For the CDR3, the DNA is TGTGCCAGCTTGGACCGCATTGGCTACACCTTC. Its protein is CASLDRIGYTF. The rearrangement joins TRBV19 to TRBJ1-2, with D unresolved. CDR1 LNHDA and CDR2 SQIVND come from the germline V gene (reference sequence). This CDR3 is 11 amino acids long. The V and J ends lost 9 bases and 7 bases respectively, with 12 bases between them. Based on the CDR3 plus reference TRBV19 and TRBJ1-2, the full variable domain is DGGITQSPKYLFRKEGQNVTLSCEQNLNHDAMYWYRQDPGQGLRLIYYSQIVNDFQKGDIAEGYSVSREKKESFPLTVTSAQKNPTAFYLCASLDRIGYTFGSGTRLTVV.

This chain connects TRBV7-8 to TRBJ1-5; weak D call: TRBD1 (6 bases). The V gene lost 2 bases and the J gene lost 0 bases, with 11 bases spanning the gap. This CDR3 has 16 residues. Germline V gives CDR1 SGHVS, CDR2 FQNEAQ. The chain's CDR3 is CASSLRGQNSNQPQHF. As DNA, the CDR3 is TGTGCCAGCAGCTTACGTGGACAGAATAGCAATCAGCCCCAGCATTTT.

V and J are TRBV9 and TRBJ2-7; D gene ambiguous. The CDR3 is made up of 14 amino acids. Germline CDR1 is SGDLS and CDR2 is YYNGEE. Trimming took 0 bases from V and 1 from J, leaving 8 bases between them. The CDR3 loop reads CASSVEEVSYEQYF. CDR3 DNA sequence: TGTGCCAGCAGCGTAGAAGAGGTTTCCTACGAGCAGTACTTC.

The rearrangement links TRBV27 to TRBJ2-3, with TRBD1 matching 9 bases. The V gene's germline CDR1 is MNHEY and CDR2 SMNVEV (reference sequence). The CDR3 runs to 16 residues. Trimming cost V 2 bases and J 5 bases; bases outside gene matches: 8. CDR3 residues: CASSLLSDRGGDTQYF. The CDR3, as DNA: TGTGCCAGCAGTTTACTCTCGGACAGGGGAGGAGATACGCAGTATTTT.

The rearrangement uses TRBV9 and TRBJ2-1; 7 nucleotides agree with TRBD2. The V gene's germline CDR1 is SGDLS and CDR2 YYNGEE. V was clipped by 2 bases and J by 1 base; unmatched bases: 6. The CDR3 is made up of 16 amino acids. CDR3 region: CASSVGRGRSYNEQFF. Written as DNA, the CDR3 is TGTGCCAGCAGCGTGGGCCGCGGGAGATCCTACAATGAGCAGTTCTTC.

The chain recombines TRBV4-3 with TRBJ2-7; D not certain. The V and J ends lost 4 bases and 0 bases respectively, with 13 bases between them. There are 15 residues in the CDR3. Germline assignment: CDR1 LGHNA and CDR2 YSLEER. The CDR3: CASSPFRSYSYEQYF. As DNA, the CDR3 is TGCGCCAGCAGCCCCTTCCGCAGCTACTCCTACGAGCAGTACTTC.

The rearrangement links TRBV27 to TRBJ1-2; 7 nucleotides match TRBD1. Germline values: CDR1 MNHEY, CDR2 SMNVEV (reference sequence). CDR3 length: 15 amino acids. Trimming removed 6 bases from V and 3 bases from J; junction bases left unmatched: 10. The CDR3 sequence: CASSQRTGVYYGYTF. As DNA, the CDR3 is TGTGCCAGCAGCCAGAGGACAGGAGTCTACTATGGCTACACCTTC.

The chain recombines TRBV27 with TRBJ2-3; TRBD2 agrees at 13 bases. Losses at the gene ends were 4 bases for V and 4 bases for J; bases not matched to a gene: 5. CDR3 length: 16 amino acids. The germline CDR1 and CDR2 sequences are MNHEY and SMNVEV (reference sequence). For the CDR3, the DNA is TGTGCCAGCAGTTCCCTAGGACTAGCGGGAGCAGATACGCAGTATTTT. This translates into CASSSLGLAGADTQYF.

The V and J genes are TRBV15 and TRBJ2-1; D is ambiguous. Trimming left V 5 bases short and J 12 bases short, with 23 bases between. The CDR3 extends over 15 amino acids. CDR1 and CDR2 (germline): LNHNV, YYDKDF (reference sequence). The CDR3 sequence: CATSFRSGPPKVQFF. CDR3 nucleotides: TGTGCCACCAGCTTCAGATCTGGGCCCCCTAAAGTGCAGTTCTTC.

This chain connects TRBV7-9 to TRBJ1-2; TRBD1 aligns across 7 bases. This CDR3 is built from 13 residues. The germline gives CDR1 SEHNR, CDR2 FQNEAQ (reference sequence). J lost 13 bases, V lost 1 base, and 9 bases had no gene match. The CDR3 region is CASSLVDREGSTF. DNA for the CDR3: TGTGCCAGCAGCTTAGTCGACAGGGAGGGGAGCACCTTC.

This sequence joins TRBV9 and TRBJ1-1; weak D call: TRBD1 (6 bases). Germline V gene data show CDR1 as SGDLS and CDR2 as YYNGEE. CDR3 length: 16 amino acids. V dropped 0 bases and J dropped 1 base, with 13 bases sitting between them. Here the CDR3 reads CASSVAQGGGNTEAFF. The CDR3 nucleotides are TGTGCCAGCAGCGTAGCACAGGGAGGAGGGAACACTGAAGCTTTCTTT.

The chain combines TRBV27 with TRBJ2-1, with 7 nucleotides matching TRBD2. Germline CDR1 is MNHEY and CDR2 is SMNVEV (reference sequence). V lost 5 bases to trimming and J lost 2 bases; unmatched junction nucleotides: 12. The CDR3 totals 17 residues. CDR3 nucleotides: TGTGCCAGCAGTACCCCTAGGGGAGGGCGGACCTACAATGAGCAGTTCTTC. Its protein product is CASSTPRGGRTYNEQFF.

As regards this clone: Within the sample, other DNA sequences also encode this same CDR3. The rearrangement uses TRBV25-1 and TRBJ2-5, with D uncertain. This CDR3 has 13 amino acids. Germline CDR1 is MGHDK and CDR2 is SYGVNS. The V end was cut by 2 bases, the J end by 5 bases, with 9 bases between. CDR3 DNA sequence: TGTGCCAGCAGTGAAGAGGTAGGGGAGACCCAGTACTTC. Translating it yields CASSEEVGETQYF.

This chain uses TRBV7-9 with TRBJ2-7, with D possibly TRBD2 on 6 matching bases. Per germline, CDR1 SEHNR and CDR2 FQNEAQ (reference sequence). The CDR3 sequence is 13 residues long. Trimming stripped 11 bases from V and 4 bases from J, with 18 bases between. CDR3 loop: CAAGIIGPYEQYF. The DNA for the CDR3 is TGTGCCGCGGGGATAATCGGGCCGTACGAGCAGTACTTC.

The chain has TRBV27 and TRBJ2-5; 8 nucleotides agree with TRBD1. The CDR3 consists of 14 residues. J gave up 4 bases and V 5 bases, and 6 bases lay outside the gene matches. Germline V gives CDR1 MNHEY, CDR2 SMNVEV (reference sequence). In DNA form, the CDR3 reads TGTGCCAGCAGTCCCGGACAGGGTGGAGAGACCCAGTACTTC. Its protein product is CASSPGQGGETQYF.

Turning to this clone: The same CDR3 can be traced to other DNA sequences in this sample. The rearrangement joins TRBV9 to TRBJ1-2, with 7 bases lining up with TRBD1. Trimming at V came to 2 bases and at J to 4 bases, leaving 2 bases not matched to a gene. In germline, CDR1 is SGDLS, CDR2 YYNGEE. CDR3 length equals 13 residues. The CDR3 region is CASSVQGGYGYTF. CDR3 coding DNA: TGTGCCAGCAGCGTCCAGGGGGGCTATGGCTACACCTTC. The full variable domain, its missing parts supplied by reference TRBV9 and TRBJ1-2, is DSGVTQTPKHLITATGQRVTLRCSPRSGDLSVYWYQQSLDQGLQFLIQYYNGEERAKGNILERFSAQQFPDLHSELNLSSLELGDSALYFCASSVQGGYGYTFGSGTRLTVV.